The next 8 T cell receptor beta chains were all read from a single sample in a study of monozygotic twins with inflammatory bowel disease (dated by TCRdb to between 2017 and 2020). The library was obtained by 5' RACE. TCRdb lists the instrument as Illumina HiSeq 2500. The reads went through TCRdb reprocessing, and each CDR3 protein sequence gets one entry with no DNA. The table kept for this sample lists 400,000 or so distinct CDR3 sequences. The biggest ten clones account for 2% to 2.5% of the sample. Material for sequencing was blood. The receptors here all came from a human donor with ulcerative colitis or Crohn's disease, or a healthy co-twin of an affected twin (not recorded which).

This sequence joins TRBV6-5 and TRBJ1-6. Germline CDR1 and CDR2: MNHEY and SVGAGI. The CDR3 length is 18 residues. CDR3 residues: CASSNRVGSESYNSPLHF.

The genes are TRBV12-3 or TRBV12-4 and TRBJ1-4; there is no DNA to check the TCRdb D call of TRBD1. This CDR3 has 15 amino acids. Here the CDR3 reads CASSWTGANNEKLFF.

The J gene is TRBJ2-2, the V gene TRBV18. Germline values: CDR1 KGHSH, CDR2 LQKENI. The CDR3 has 11 amino acids. CDR3 sequence reads: CASSPPGELFF. The entire variable domain, with the rest obtained from reference TRBV18 and TRBJ2-2, is as follows: NAGVMQNPRHLVRRRGQEARLRCSPMKGHSHVYWYRQLPEEGLKFMVYLQKENIIDESGMPKERFSAEFPKEGPSILRIQQVVRGDSAAYFCASSPPGELFFGEGSRLTVL.

The rearrangement uses TRBV14 and TRBJ1-1; TCRdb's D gene call, TRBD1, goes unchecked for lack of DNA. The germline V gene encodes CDR1 SGHDN and CDR2 FVKESK. The CDR3 covers 13 residues. The CDR3 is CASTLTRGTEAFF.

The chain is built from TRBV27 and TRBJ2-1; the TRBD1 assignment by TCRdb is unverifiable without DNA. Germline assignment: CDR1 MNHEY and CDR2 SMNVEV (reference sequence). The CDR3 is made up of 17 amino acids. Here the CDR3 reads CASANLGQGPYGYEQFF.

The genes are TRBV6-2 or TRBV6-3 and TRBJ2-1; TCRdb names TRBD2, which stays unverified in the absence of DNA. The germline V gene encodes CDR1 MNHEY and CDR2 SVGEGT. CDR3 size: 14 residues. The CDR3: CASSLPSGDIEQFF.

The genes are TRBV5-1 and TRBJ2-1; the TRBD1 assignment by TCRdb is unverifiable without DNA. Germline CDR1 is SGHRS and CDR2 is YFSETQ. This CDR3 spans 18 amino acids. CDR3 region: CASSLVPRTRDSYNEQFF.

The chain has TRBV7-2 and TRBJ1-1. The length of the CDR3 is 13 residues. Germline V gives CDR1 SGHTA, CDR2 FQGNSA. CDR3 in amino acids: CASSEWLNTEAFF.